This T cell receptor (beta chain) comes out of a study of human T cells and chemical hapten exposure. Study results and caveats: DPC sensitization left the count of TCRs above 1 in 1000 unchanged.

J lost 15 bases, V lost 4 bases, and 9 bases had no gene match. This CDR3 has 11 residues. The germline V gene encodes CDR1 DFQATT and CDR2 SNEGSKA (reference sequence). About this clonotype itself: Its target is not known.

Indicated time point: patch test 1, 2 weeks after DPC sensitization. Treatment here: therapeutic diphenylcyclopropenone sensitization with weekly scalp DPC. TCRdb passed the RACE reads through MiXCR, listing each CDR3 protein once. The sample includes fewer than 500,000 distinct CDR3 sequences, about 4.8% of them seen just once. The chain carries TRBV20-1 and TRBJ2-4; 7 nucleotides agree with TRBD2. The sequence was collected from a woman in her 50s with alopecia areata. Some clones in this sample may be carry-over from other donors' samples. Sequencing used whole blood, obtained in connection with sensitization to the hapten diphenylcyclopropenone (DPC). CDR3 DNA: TGCAGTGCTATCCAGACTAGCCGAGTGTACTTC. As protein: CSAIQTSRVYF.